This is a list of T cell receptor beta chains from one sample in a study of blood T cell repertoires in COVID-19. Here immunoSEQ multiplex PCR was the method, and the copy in TCRdb shows in-frame clones only, minus some. The table lists under 300,000 clones, 70% to 85% of them singletons. Sequencing input: peripheral blood. The receptors were sampled from a man aged 40-49 years who had recovered from COVID-19. Both conserved end residues are part of each CDR3. The D gene is left open where the match is weak. Where a row states a size, it is once, few, many or the class of an expanded clone; other rows omit it.

V gene: TRBV18; D gene: NA; J gene: TRBJ2-3; clone size: once; CDR3 protein: CASSPPDSLGTDTQYF; CDR3 DNA: TGTGCCAGCTCACCACCGGACAGCCTAGGGACAGATACGCAGTATTTT
V gene: TRBV5-1; D gene: TRBD2; J gene: TRBJ2-1; clone size: NA; CDR3 protein: CASSQGLAGAVNEQFF; CDR3 DNA: TGCGCCAGCAGCCAGGGACTAGCGGGAGCCGTCAATGAGCAGTTCTTC
V gene: TRBV6-2/TRBV6-3; D gene: NA; J gene: TRBJ1-6; clone size: NA; CDR3 protein: CASSRTGLDSPLHF; CDR3 DNA: TGTGCCAGCAGCCGAACAGGGTTAGATTCACCCCTCCACTTT
V gene: TRBV7-2; D gene: NA; J gene: TRBJ2-3; clone size: NA; CDR3 protein: CASSPGRGEDTQYF; CDR3 DNA: TGTGCCAGCAGCCCGGGGAGGGGGGAAGATACGCAGTATTTT
V gene: TRBV7-2; D gene: NA; J gene: TRBJ1-1; clone size: once; CDR3 protein: CASSLEAGRMNTEAFF; CDR3 DNA: TGTGCCAGCAGCTTGGAAGCGGGACGGATGAACACTGAAGCTTTCTTT
V gene: TRBV6-6; D gene: TRBD1; J gene: TRBJ1-5; clone size: NA; CDR3 protein: CASSRQGGQPQHF; CDR3 DNA: TGTGCCAGCAGTCGACAGGGAGGTCAGCCCCAGCATTTT
V gene: TRBV2; D gene: NA; J gene: TRBJ1-4; clone size: NA; CDR3 protein: CASNFDRFELNEKLFF; CDR3 DNA: TGTGCCAGCAACTTTGACAGGTTCGAACTTAATGAAAAACTGTTTTTT
V gene: TRBV27; D gene: NA; J gene: TRBJ2-7; clone size: NA; CDR3 protein: CASSLGRASYEQYF; CDR3 DNA: TGTGCCAGCAGTTTGGGCAGGGCCTCCTACGAGCAGTACTTC
V gene: TRBV6-5; D gene: NA; J gene: TRBJ1-5; clone size: few; CDR3 protein: CASSPGNSNQPQHF; CDR3 DNA: TGTGCCAGCAGTCCAGGGAATAGCAATCAGCCCCAGCATTTT
V gene: TRBV5-1; D gene: TRBD2; J gene: TRBJ2-1; clone size: NA; CDR3 protein: CASSRDPSGSYNEQFF; CDR3 DNA: TGCGCCAGCAGCAGGGATCCTAGCGGGAGTTACAATGAGCAGTTCTTC
V gene: TRBV28; D gene: TRBD1; J gene: TRBJ1-2; clone size: NA; CDR3 protein: CASSLPPGQNYGYTF; CDR3 DNA: TGTGCCAGCAGTCTACCACCGGGACAGAACTATGGCTACACCTTC
V gene: TRBV6-6; D gene: TRBD1; J gene: TRBJ1-5; clone size: NA; CDR3 protein: CASSYPDRGLRPQHF; CDR3 DNA: TGTGCCAGCAGTTACCCGGACAGGGGTTTGCGGCCCCAGCATTTT
V gene: TRBV7-2; D gene: TRBD2; J gene: TRBJ2-5; clone size: once; CDR3 protein: CASSSQRGREYF; CDR3 DNA: TGTGCCAGCAGCTCTCAGCGGGGCCGAGAGTACTTC
V gene: TRBV5-5; D gene: TRBD1; J gene: TRBJ1-2; clone size: few; CDR3 protein: CASRHTGTGYYGYTF; CDR3 DNA: TGTGCCAGCAGGCACACCGGGACAGGGTACTATGGCTACACCTTC
V gene: TRBV5-1; D gene: NA; J gene: TRBJ2-6; clone size: NA; CDR3 protein: CASSLFLSGANVLTF; CDR3 DNA: TGCGCCAGCAGCCTATTCCTCTCTGGGGCCAACGTCCTGACTTTC
V gene: TRBV29-1; D gene: TRBD1; J gene: TRBJ1-1; clone size: few; CDR3 protein: CSVLLGQGLNTEAFF; CDR3 DNA: TGCAGCGTTCTGCTCGGACAGGGTTTGAACACTGAAGCTTTCTTT
V gene: TRBV5-4; D gene: TRBD1; J gene: TRBJ1-1; clone size: NA; CDR3 protein: CASSFNRGQDTEAFF; CDR3 DNA: TGTGCCAGCAGCTTCAACAGGGGGCAGGACACTGAAGCTTTCTTT
V gene: TRBV11-3; D gene: TRBD2; J gene: TRBJ2-1; clone size: NA; CDR3 protein: CASSYLAGGPQGEQFF; CDR3 DNA: TGTGCCAGCAGTTACCTAGCGGGGGGCCCCCAGGGTGAGCAGTTCTTC
V gene: TRBV5-4; D gene: NA; J gene: TRBJ2-2; clone size: NA; CDR3 protein: CASRALGLRESQSAGELFF; CDR3 DNA: TGTGCCAGCAGGGCCCTCGGACTCCGGGAAAGTCAAAGCGCCGGGGAGCTGTTTTTT